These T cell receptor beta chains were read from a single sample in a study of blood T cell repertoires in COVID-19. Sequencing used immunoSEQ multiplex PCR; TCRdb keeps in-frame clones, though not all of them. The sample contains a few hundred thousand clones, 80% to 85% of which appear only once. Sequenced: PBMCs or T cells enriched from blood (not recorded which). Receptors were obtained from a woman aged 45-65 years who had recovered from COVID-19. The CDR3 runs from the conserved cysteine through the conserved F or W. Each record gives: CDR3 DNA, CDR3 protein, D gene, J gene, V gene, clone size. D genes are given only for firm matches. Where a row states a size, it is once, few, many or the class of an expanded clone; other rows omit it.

CDR3nt: TGTGCCAGCAGCTCTGCGGACAGGGGGATTGAAAAACTGTTTTTT
CDR3aa: CASSSADRGIEKLFF
d_gene: TRBD1
j_gene: TRBJ1-4
v_gene: TRBV5-4
abundance: NA

CDR3nt: TGTGCCAGCAGTTTATCCGTGGACAGGCAGAAGGGGTATGGCTACACCTTC
CDR3aa: CASSLSVDRQKGYGYTF
d_gene: TRBD1
j_gene: TRBJ1-2
v_gene: TRBV27
abundance: NA

CDR3nt: TGCAGTGCTAGTACAGCGAACACCGGGGAGCTGTTTTTT
CDR3aa: CSASTANTGELFF
d_gene: NA
j_gene: TRBJ2-2
v_gene: TRBV20-1
abundance: NA

CDR3nt: TGTGCCAGCAGTGAAGCCGCAACAGGGGGCCTCTATGGCTACACCTTC
CDR3aa: CASSEAATGGLYGYTF
d_gene: TRBD1
j_gene: TRBJ1-2
v_gene: TRBV6-1
abundance: NA

CDR3nt: TGTGCCAGCAGCTTAGACCGGGAGAAACTGTTTTTT
CDR3aa: CASSLDREKLFF
d_gene: NA
j_gene: TRBJ1-4
v_gene: TRBV7-6
abundance: NA

CDR3nt: TGTGCCAGCAGCCTGACGTCTAGTAATGAAAAACTGTTTTTT
CDR3aa: CASSLTSSNEKLFF
d_gene: NA
j_gene: TRBJ1-4
v_gene: TRBV5-4
abundance: NA

CDR3nt: TGTGCCAGCAGCTTAGATCGCGGTCAGCCCCAGCATTTT
CDR3aa: CASSLDRGQPQHF
d_gene: NA
j_gene: TRBJ1-5
v_gene: TRBV11-2
abundance: NA

CDR3nt: TGTGCCTGGACGGACAGAAGAAACTATGGCTACACCTTC
CDR3aa: CAWTDRRNYGYTF
d_gene: NA
j_gene: TRBJ1-2
v_gene: TRBV30
abundance: NA

CDR3nt: TGTGCCACCAGTACCTCGACTGGCTATGGCTACACCTTC
CDR3aa: CATSTSTGYGYTF
d_gene: NA
j_gene: TRBJ1-2
v_gene: TRBV24-1
abundance: once

CDR3nt: TGCGCCAGCAGCTTGAAGACAGGACCCATGAACACTGAAGCTTTCTTT
CDR3aa: CASSLKTGPMNTEAFF
d_gene: NA
j_gene: TRBJ1-1
v_gene: TRBV4-3
abundance: NA

CDR3nt: TGTGCCAGCAGCTTTCGGGATGGGAACTATGGCTACACCTTC
CDR3aa: CASSFRDGNYGYTF
d_gene: NA
j_gene: TRBJ1-2
v_gene: TRBV5-6
abundance: NA

CDR3nt: TGTGCCAGCAGCTTGCACAGAAATTCACCCCTCCACTTT
CDR3aa: CASSLHRNSPLHF
d_gene: NA
j_gene: TRBJ1-6
v_gene: TRBV11-2
abundance: few

CDR3nt: TGTGCCAGTAGTATAGGGAGGGTAGGTAATCAGCCCCAGCATTTT
CDR3aa: CASSIGRVGNQPQHF
d_gene: NA
j_gene: TRBJ1-5
v_gene: TRBV19
abundance: NA

CDR3nt: TGCGCCAGCAGCGCTAGGTCGGGGAGTGAACAAGCTTTCTTT
CDR3aa: CASSARSGSEQAFF
d_gene: NA
j_gene: TRBJ1-1
v_gene: TRBV5-1
abundance: NA

CDR3nt: TGTGCCAGCAGTGAAGCGCGCGGGGTTGGTGAAAAACTGTTTTTT
CDR3aa: CASSEARGVGEKLFF
d_gene: NA
j_gene: TRBJ1-4
v_gene: TRBV6-1
abundance: NA

CDR3nt: TGTGCCAGCAGCTTGCAGGGAGGACCTGGCTACACCTTC
CDR3aa: CASSLQGGPGYTF
d_gene: NA
j_gene: TRBJ1-2
v_gene: TRBV5-4
abundance: NA

CDR3nt: TGTGCCAGTAGTATAGTTTGGGACAGGGAAGCTTTCTTT
CDR3aa: CASSIVWDREAFF
d_gene: TRBD1
j_gene: TRBJ1-1
v_gene: TRBV19
abundance: NA

CDR3nt: TGTGCCAGTAACAGGGGAGAGGCCGGGGAGCTGTTTTTT
CDR3aa: CASNRGEAGELFF
d_gene: TRBD1
j_gene: TRBJ2-2
v_gene: TRBV19
abundance: NA

CDR3nt: TGTGCCAGCAGCTTAAGGATGGGAGCCTACAATGAGCAGTTCTTC
CDR3aa: CASSLRMGAYNEQFF
d_gene: NA
j_gene: TRBJ2-1
v_gene: TRBV7-3
abundance: few

CDR3nt: TGCAGCGTTCTCTCCCCGACAGGGTCGAGCACTGAAGCTTTCTTT
CDR3aa: CSVLSPTGSSTEAFF
d_gene: TRBD1
j_gene: TRBJ1-1
v_gene: TRBV29-1
abundance: NA

CDR3nt: TGTGCCAGCAGCTTGACGCTGACAGAGTACAATGAGCAGTTCTTC
CDR3aa: CASSLTLTEYNEQFF
d_gene: NA
j_gene: TRBJ2-1
v_gene: TRBV5-4
abundance: NA

CDR3nt: TGTGCCAGGCACGGGAGCTCCTACGAGCAGTACTTC
CDR3aa: CARHGSSYEQYF
d_gene: NA
j_gene: TRBJ2-7
v_gene: TRBV9
abundance: NA